This T cell receptor beta chain was retrieved from a study of blood T cell repertoires in COVID-19. Whole-study context: Sources were T cells, B-cell-depleted T cells, or PBMCs; the material itself was cDNA or gDNA.

Seattle researchers signed up patients amid active infection and tracked them longitudinally. The CDR3 sequence is 14 residues long. Germline CDR1 reads KGHDR; CDR2 reads SFDVKD. Trimming pared 5 bases from V and 4 bases from J, leaving 14 bases between. Original processing notes: Estimates of nucleated cell counts were drawn from the amplification of reference gene primers. Produced via immunoSEQ multiplex PCR; TCRdb's table is partial and in-frame only. The V and J calls and clone size come from that table; D and trimming were worked out from the DNA. This table has about 260,000 clones, around nine tenths appearing once.

The sample comprised peripheral blood. This receptor was taken from a woman in her fifties or sixties with COVID-19, enrolled during active disease. This sequence joins TRBV24-1 and TRBJ2-7, with D tentatively TRBD1 (8 bases). This CDR3 is CATSGTGGVYEQYF. DNA of the CDR3: TGTGCCACCAGTGGCACAGGGGGGGTATACGAGCAGTACTTC.